Shown below are 19 T cell receptor beta chains from a single sample sequenced in a study of cytomegalovirus exposure and HLA in healthy donors. The study ran its PCR with 60 Vbeta and 13 Jbeta primers. Profiling relied on immunoSEQ multiplex PCR, and the TCRdb table lists in-frame clones only, not all of them. The sample holds around 130,000 clones; about two thirds are singletons and the top ten take approximately 2.6%. Sequencing used PBMCs. Every receptor here comes from a human donor in good health.

CDR3 DNA: TGTGCCTGGTCAGGGCCCAACACTGAAGCTTTCTTT. The encoded protein is CAWSGPNTEAFF. The chain carries TRBV30 and TRBJ1-1; D is possibly TRBD1 (5 bases). Germline CDR1 reads GTSNPN; CDR2 reads SVGIG (reference sequence). The CDR3 extends over 12 amino acids. The V end lost 5 bases, the J end lost 2 bases, and 9 bases lay between the germline ends.

CDR3 amino acids: CASSPETFTSGASYEQYF. In DNA form, the CDR3 reads TGTGCCAGCAGCCCCGAGACCTTTACTAGCGGAGCCTCCTACGAGCAGTACTTC. This rearrangement joins TRBV7-8 to TRBJ2-7, with 8 bases fitting TRBD2. The CDR3 runs to 18 residues. The germline V gene encodes CDR1 SGHVS and CDR2 FQNEAQ. With 5 bases clipped from V and 0 bases from J, the junction kept 15 bases outside the gene matches.

CDR3 in DNA: TGTGCCAGCAGCTTGAGTTCGGACAGATATTACAATGAGCAGTTCTTC. Amino acids: CASSLSSDRYYNEQFF. The chain couples TRBV5-5 to TRBJ2-1; tentatively, D is TRBD1 (6 bases). The length of the CDR3 is 16 residues. Germline V gene sequence: CDR1 SGHKS, CDR2 YYEKEE (reference sequence). V was cut by 1 base and J by 4 bases, with 15 bases left in between.

The rearrangement uses TRBV29-1 and TRBJ1-2, with D perhaps matching TRBD1 (5 bases). Trimming shortened V by 3 bases and J by 2 bases, and 22 bases separated the two germline ends. CDR1 SQVTM and CDR2 ANQGSEA come from the germline V gene. The CDR3 length is 17 residues. CDR3 residues: CSVDVEEGRGSNYGYTF. The CDR3 nucleotides are TGCAGCGTTGACGTGGAGGAGGGGCGGGGGTCAAACTATGGCTACACCTTC.

This clone occurred a few times. The chain joins TRBV5-4 to TRBJ2-7; possible D gene TRBD1, 6 bases. The V gene's germline CDR1 is SGHNT and CDR2 YYREEE (reference sequence). This CDR3 is built from 14 residues. Trimming took 0 bases from V and 4 from J, leaving 11 bases between them. CDR3 nucleotide sequence: TGTGCCAGCAGCTTGGCGGGACAAGGGTACGAGCAGTACTTC. Translating gives CASSLAGQGYEQYF.

V is TRBV11-2 and J is TRBJ2-7, with 7 bases identical to TRBD1. In germline, CDR1 is SGHAT, CDR2 FQNNGV. Trimming removed 3 bases from V and 7 bases from J; junction bases left unmatched: 9. The CDR3 has 14 amino acids. The CDR3 DNA sequence: TGTGCCAGCAGCTTGCTGCAGGGGGTGGGGGAGCAGTACTTC. Translation gives CASSLLQGVGEQYF. The full variable domain, its missing parts supplied by reference TRBV11-2 and TRBJ2-7, is EAGVAQSPRYKIIEKRQSVAFWCNPISGHATLYWYQQILGQGPKLLIQFQNNGVVDDSQLPKDRFSAERLKGVDSTLKIQPAKLEDSAVYLCASSLLQGVGEQYFGPGTRLTVT.

This chain links TRBV4-3 with TRBJ2-5; 12 positions match TRBD2. Germline V CDR1 and CDR2: LGHNA, YSLEER. The CDR3 extends over 13 amino acids. V was clipped by 4 bases and J by 9 bases; unmatched bases: 3. Written as DNA, the CDR3 is TGCGCCAGCAGCCGAGGACTAGCGGGACCCCAGTACTTC. This sequence encodes CASSRGLAGPQYF.

This sequence joins TRBV23-1 and TRBJ1-1; maybe TRBD1 (5 bases). TRBV23-1 is filed as an ORF, its function uncertain. This CDR3 is 15 amino acids long. V lost 0 bases, J lost 4 bases, and 12 bases lay in between. CDR3 sequence (DNA): TGCGCCAGCAGTCAATCTTGGGGAAGGGGCACTGAAGCTTTCTTT. It translates to CASSQSWGRGTEAFF.

The CDR3 reads CASSLAGSGSYEQYF. The CDR3 coding sequence is TGTGCCAGCAGCTTAGCTGGCTCTGGTTCCTACGAGCAGTACTTC. J is TRBJ2-7 and V is TRBV7-8; D call uncertain. The germline CDR1 and CDR2 sequences are SGHVS and FQNEAQ. The CDR3 contains 15 residues. The germline V and J ends were trimmed by 0 bases and 1 base, with 10 bases remaining between them.

This clone has just a few counts. The chain has TRBV7-9 and TRBJ1-6; D is ambiguous. Germline V gives CDR1 SEHNR, CDR2 FQNEAQ (reference sequence). This CDR3 spans 15 amino acids. Deletions cut 3 bases from V and 4 bases from J, with 10 bases between. The CDR3 DNA reads TGTGCCAGCAGCTTCGGAGAAAGTTATAATTCACCCCTCCACTTT. Translated, it gives CASSFGESYNSPLHF.

The chain combines TRBV11-1 with TRBJ1-2, with TRBD1 as a possible D gene (5 bases). Germline assignment: CDR1 SGHAT and CDR2 FQDESV (reference sequence). Trimming removed 1 base from V and 7 bases from J, with 16 bases in between. The CDR3 is made up of 15 amino acids. CDR3 region: CASSLVWGPESGYTF. CDR3 coding DNA: TGTGCCAGCAGCTTAGTGTGGGGCCCGGAGTCTGGCTACACCTTC.

This sequence joins TRBV7-2 and TRBJ1-5; 8 bases line up with TRBD1. The CDR3 spans 16 residues. V shed 2 bases, J shed 4 bases, and the junction held 7 bases outside the gene matches. From germline, CDR1 is SGHTA and CDR2 FQGNSA. The CDR3 region is CASSLTGGTGNQPQHF. The CDR3 region has the DNA TGTGCCAGCAGCTTAACAGGGGGGACGGGAAATCAGCCCCAGCATTTT.

This chain connects TRBV18 to TRBJ2-7, with D perhaps matching TRBD1 (5 bases). This CDR3 has 13 amino acids. Trimming removed 4 bases at V and 4 bases at J, with 11 bases between. Germline CDR1 reads KGHSH; CDR2 reads LQKENI. The CDR3 loop is CASSRPTAYEQYF. The CDR3 coding sequence is TGTGCCAGCTCACGCCCGACAGCGTACGAGCAGTACTTC.

In regard to this clone: A junction end diverges from the germline sequence, so it may reflect a read error. The identical CDR3 is also encoded by other nucleotide sequences in the sample. The CDR3 DNA reads as TGTGCCAGCAGTGGAGGCCAGTATGAAAAACTGTTCTTT. It translates to CASSGGQYEKLFF. The chain combines TRBV27 with TRBJ1-4; D not certain. The germline gives CDR1 MNHEY, CDR2 SMNVEV (reference sequence). This CDR3 is 13 amino acids long.

V is TRBV6-5 and J is TRBJ2-1; possible D gene TRBD1, 5 bases. The CDR3 spans 13 residues. Germline V gene sequence: CDR1 MNHEY, CDR2 SVGAGI. V was clipped by 2 bases and J by 10 bases, with 12 bases between them. The CDR3 DNA reads TGTGCCAGCAGTTACCCCACAGGAGTGGAGCAGTTCTTC. Translated: CASSYPTGVEQFF.

This chain uses TRBV7-9 with TRBJ1-3; D remains ambiguous. V was trimmed by 3 bases and J by 4 bases, leaving 16 bases between them. From germline, CDR1 is SEHNR and CDR2 FQNEAQ (reference sequence). The CDR3 extends over 16 amino acids. Written as DNA, the CDR3 is TGTGCCAGCAGCTTCCAAAACCCGGGTCTCGGAAACACCATATATTTT. Its translation: CASSFQNPGLGNTIYF.

This clone was observed a few times. This sequence joins TRBV30 and TRBJ1-2; 7 bases map to TRBD1. With 8 bases clipped from V and 4 bases from J, the junction kept 7 bases outside the gene matches. The CDR3 loop spans 12 amino acids. Germline loops: CDR1 GTSNPN, CDR2 SVGIG (reference sequence). CDR3 sequence (DNA): TGTGCCGGGACAGCAGGGGCCTATGGCTACACCTTC. Translation: CAGTAGAYGYTF.

The rearrangement uses TRBV12-5 and TRBJ2-3; TRBD1 aligns across 9 bases. Germline V gene lookup returns CDR1 LGHNT and CDR2 FRNRAP. This CDR3 has 16 residues. J gave up 2 bases and V 1 base, and 4 bases lay outside the gene matches. Written as DNA, the CDR3 is TGTGCTAGTGGTTTGGGCGACAGGGGGTACACAGATACGCAGTATTTT. This codes for CASGLGDRGYTDTQYF. Full variable domain (missing parts from reference TRBV12-5 and TRBJ2-3): DARVTQTPRHKVTEMGQEVTMRCQPILGHNTVFWYRQTMMQGLELLAYFRNRAPLDDSGMPKDRFSAEMPDATLATLKIQPSEPRDSAVYFCASGLGDRGYTDTQYFGPGTRLTVL.

The CDR3, as DNA: TGTGCCAGCAGCGTAGGCAGGGAAGGCTATGGCTACACCTTC. It is translated as CASSVGREGYGYTF. J is TRBJ1-2 and V is TRBV9; perhaps TRBD1 as D (5 bases). The CDR3 runs to 14 residues. Germline CDR1 is SGDLS and CDR2 is YYNGEE. The V and J ends lost 0 bases and 4 bases respectively, with 10 bases between them.